This T cell receptor (beta chain) appears in the sequencing data of a study of blood T cell repertoires in COVID-19. As for the study in general: Whether acute or convalescent, the COVID-19 samples came from the United States, Italy and Spain. T cells, B-cell-depleted T cells, or PBMCs provided the cDNA or gDNA that served as material.

V shed 6 bases and J 1 base; nucleotides not matched to a gene: 8. The CDR3 covers 17 residues. From germline, CDR1 is LGHNA and CDR2 YSLEER. Original handling: Nucleated cell counts were estimated from reference gene primer amplification. Measured with immunoSEQ multiplex PCR; TCRdb has only the in-frame clones, and not every one. V, J and clone size are taken as reported in that table, and D and trimming were inferred from the DNA itself. Of about 150,000 clones listed, 75% to 85% were seen once; the top ten hold more than 7.5%. Sequencing was done on a sample of peripheral blood. V usage is TRBV4-3 and J usage is TRBJ2-2, with TRBD1 matching over 10 bases. This sequence was found in a woman aged 50 to 65 with acute or convalescent COVID-19. The chain's CDR3 is CASSRTWTGGNTGELFF. The CDR3 DNA is TGCGCCAGCAGTCGGACCTGGACAGGGGGGAACACCGGGGAGCTGTTTTTT.